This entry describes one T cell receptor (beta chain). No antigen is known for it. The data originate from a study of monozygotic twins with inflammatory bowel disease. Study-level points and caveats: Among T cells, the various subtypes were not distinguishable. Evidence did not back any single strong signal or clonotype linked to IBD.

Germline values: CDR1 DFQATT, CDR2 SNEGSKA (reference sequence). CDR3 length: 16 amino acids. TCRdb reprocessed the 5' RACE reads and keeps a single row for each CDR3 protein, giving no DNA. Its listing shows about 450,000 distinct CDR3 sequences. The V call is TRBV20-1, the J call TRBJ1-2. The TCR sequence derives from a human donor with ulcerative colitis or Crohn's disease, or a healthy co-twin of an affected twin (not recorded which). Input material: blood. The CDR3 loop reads CSARDPKEIANYGYTF.